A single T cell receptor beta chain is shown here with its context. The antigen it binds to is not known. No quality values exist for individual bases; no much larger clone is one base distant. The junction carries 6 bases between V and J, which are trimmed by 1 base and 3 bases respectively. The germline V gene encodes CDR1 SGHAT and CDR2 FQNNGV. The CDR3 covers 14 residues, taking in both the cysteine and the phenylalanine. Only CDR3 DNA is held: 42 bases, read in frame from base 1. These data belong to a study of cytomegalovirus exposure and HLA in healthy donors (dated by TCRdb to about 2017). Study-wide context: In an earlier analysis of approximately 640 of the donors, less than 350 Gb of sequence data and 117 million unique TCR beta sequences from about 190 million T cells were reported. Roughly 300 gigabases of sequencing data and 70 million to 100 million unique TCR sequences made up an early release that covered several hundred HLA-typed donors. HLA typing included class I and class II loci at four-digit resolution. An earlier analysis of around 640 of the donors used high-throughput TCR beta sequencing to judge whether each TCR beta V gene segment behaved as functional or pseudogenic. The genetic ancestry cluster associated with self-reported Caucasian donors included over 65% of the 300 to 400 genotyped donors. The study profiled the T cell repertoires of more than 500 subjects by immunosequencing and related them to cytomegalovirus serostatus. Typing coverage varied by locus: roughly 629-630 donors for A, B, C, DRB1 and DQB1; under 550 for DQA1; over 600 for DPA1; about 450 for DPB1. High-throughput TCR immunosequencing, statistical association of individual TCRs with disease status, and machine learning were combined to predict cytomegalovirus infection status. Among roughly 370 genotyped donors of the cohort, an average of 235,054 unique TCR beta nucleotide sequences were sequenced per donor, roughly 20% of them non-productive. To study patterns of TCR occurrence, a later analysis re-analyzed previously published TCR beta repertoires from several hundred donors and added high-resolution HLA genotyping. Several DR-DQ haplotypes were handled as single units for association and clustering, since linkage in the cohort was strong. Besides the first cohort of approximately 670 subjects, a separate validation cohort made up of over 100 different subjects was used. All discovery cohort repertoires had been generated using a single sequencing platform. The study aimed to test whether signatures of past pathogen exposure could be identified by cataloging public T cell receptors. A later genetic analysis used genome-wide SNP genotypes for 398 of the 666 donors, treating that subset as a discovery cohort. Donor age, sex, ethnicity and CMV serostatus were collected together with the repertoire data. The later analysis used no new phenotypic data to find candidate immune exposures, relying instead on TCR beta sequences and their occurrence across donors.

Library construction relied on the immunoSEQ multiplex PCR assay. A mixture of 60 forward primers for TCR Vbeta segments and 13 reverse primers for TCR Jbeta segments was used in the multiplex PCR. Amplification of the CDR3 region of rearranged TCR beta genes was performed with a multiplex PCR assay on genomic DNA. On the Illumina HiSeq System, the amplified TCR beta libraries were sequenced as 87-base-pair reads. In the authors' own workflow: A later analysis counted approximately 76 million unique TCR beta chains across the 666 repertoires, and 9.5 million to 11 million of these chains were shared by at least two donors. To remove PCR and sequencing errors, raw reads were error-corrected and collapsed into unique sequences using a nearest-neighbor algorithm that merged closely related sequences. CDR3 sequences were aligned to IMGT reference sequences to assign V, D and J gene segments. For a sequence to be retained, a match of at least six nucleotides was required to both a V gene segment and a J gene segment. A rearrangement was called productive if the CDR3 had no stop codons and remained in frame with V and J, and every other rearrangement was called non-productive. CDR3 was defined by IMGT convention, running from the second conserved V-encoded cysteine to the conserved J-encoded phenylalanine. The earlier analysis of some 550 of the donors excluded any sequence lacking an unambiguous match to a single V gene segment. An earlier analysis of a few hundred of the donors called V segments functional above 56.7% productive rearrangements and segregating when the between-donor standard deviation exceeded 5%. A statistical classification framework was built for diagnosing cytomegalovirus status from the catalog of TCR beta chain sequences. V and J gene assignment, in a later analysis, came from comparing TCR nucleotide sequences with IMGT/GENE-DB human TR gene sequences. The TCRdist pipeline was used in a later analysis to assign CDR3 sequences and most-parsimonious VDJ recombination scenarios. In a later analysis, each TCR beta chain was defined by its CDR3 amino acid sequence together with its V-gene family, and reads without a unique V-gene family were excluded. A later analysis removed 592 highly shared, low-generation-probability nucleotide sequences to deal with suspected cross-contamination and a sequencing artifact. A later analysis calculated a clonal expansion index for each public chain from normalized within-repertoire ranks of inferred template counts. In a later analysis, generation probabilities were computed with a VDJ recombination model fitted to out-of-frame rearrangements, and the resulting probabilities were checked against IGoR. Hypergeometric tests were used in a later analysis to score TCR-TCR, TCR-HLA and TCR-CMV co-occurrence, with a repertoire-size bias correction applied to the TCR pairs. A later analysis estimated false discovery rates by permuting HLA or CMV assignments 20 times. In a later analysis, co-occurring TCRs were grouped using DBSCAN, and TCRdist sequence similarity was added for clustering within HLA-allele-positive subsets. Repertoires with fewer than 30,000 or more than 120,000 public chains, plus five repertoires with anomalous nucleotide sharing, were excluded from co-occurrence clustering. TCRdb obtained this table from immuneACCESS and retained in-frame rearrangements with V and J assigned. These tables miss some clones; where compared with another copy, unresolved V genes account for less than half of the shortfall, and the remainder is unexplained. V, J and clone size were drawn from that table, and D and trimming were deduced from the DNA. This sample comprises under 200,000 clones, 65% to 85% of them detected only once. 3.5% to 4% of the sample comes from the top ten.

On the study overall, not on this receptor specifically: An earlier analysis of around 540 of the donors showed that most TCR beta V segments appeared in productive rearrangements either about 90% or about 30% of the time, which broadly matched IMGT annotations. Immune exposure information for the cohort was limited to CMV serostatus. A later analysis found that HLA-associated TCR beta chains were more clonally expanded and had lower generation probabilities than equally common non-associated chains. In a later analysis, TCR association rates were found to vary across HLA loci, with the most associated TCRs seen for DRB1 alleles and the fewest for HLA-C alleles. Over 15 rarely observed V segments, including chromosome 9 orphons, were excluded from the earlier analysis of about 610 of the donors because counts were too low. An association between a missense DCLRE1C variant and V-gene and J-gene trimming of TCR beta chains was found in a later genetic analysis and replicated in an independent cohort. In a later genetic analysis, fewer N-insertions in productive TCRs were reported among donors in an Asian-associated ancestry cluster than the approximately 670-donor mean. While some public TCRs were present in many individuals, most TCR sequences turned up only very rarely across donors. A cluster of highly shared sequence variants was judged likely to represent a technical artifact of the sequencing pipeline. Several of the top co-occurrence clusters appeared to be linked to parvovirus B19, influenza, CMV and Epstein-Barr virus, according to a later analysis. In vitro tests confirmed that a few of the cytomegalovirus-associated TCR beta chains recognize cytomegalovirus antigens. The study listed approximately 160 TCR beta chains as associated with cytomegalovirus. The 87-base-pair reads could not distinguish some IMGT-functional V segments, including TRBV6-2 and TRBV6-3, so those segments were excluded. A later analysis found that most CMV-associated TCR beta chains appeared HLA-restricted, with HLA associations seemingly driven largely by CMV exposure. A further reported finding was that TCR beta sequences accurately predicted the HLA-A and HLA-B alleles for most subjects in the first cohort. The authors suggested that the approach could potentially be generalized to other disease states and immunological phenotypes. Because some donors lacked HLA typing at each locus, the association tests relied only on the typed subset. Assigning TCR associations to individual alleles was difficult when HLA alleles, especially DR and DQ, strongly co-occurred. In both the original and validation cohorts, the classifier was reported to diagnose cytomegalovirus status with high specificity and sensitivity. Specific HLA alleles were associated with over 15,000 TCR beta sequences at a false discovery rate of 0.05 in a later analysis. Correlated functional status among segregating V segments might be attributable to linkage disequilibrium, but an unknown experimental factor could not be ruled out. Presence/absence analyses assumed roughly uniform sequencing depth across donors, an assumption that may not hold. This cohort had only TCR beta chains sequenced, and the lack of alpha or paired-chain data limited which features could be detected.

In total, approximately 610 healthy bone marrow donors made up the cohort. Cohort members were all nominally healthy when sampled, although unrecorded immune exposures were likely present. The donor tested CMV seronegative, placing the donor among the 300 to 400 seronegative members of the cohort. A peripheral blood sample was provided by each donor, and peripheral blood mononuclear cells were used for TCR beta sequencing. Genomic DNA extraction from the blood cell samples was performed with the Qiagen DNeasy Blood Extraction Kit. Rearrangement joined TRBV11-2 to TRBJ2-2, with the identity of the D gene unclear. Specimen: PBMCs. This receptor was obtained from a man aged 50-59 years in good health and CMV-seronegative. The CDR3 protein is CASSLGGYTGELFF. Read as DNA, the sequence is TGTGCCAGCAGCTTAGGAGGTTACACCGGGGAGCTGTTTTTT.